The 19 T cell receptor beta chains given below trace back to one sample, sequenced in a study of a mutant IDH1 vaccine in newly diagnosed glioma. Repertoires were generated with immunoSEQ multiplex PCR, while TCRdb's copy carries only in-frame clones and drops some. This table has tens of thousands of clones, 65% to 90% appearing once. Time point here: baseline, week 1 (first vaccination visit). Indicated treatment: pre-vaccination baseline after standard-of-care therapy. This material consisted of PBMCs, taken from a glioma patient treated with radiotherapy, temozolomide or both. All receptors derive from a young man with glioma.

The chain recombines TRBV19 with TRBJ2-5; D gene uncertain. The germline V gene encodes CDR1 LNHDA and CDR2 SQIVND (reference sequence). The CDR3 has 14 residues. The ends were cut back, 3 bases at V and 5 bases at J, with 13 bases in the middle. The CDR3 loop reads CASSMNSPGETQYF. CDR3 nucleotides: TGTGCCAGTAGTATGAACAGCCCCGGGGAGACCCAGTACTTC.

This clone was seen more than once but under ten times. The chain recombines TRBV4-2 with TRBJ1-5; TRBD1 might be the D (5 bases). Germline-derived CDR1 and CDR2 are LGHNA and YNFKEQ. The CDR3 consists of 18 residues. Trimming removed 4 bases from V and 1 base from J, with 20 bases in between. The CDR3 reads CASSPSVGTGGSNQPQHF. The CDR3 bases are TGTGCCAGCAGCCCCTCGGTTGGTACCGGGGGAAGCAATCAGCCCCAGCATTTT.

This clone was observed once. This chain uses TRBV6-6 with TRBJ1-5; D is perhaps TRBD1 (6 bases). V was shortened by 2 bases and J by 7 bases, with 12 bases between the two germline ends. The CDR3 runs to 14 residues. CDR1 MNHNY and CDR2 SVGAGI come from the germline V gene (reference sequence). The DNA of the CDR3 is TGTGCCAGCAGTTACCGGCAGGGGCGCCAGCCCCAGCATTTT. This codes for CASSYRQGRQPQHF.

V is TRBV6-6 and J is TRBJ1-2; the D gene is possibly TRBD1 (6 bases). The CDR3 is 15 amino acids. From germline, CDR1 is MNHNY and CDR2 SVGAGI (reference sequence). V was cut by 7 bases and J by 1 base, with 16 bases left in between. CDR3: CASKIQGTFNYGYTF. The CDR3 DNA is TGTGCCAGCAAAATTCAGGGGACCTTTAACTATGGCTACACCTTC.

This chain uses TRBV10-1 with TRBJ1-1; 7 bases map to TRBD1. The CDR3 sequence is 13 residues long. Looked up from germline, CDR1 is WNHNN and CDR2 is SYGVQD (reference sequence). Germline trimming cut 9 bases from V and 1 base from J; bases unmatched to any gene: 5. This CDR3 reads CASMGQTNTEAFF. CDR3 nucleotides: TGCGCCAGTATGGGACAGACGAACACTGAAGCTTTCTTT.

The rearrangement uses TRBV7-2 and TRBJ2-7; no clear D gene. Germline loops: CDR1 SGHTA, CDR2 FQGNSA. The ends were cut back, 5 bases at V and 0 bases at J, with 14 bases in the middle. The CDR3 loop spans 15 amino acids. The CDR3 coding sequence is TGTGCCAGCAGCCCCCGCTGGCAAAGCTCCTACGAGCAGTACTTC. Translated: CASSPRWQSSYEQYF.

J is TRBJ2-3 and V is TRBV18, with a possible D match to TRBD1 (5 bases). V was trimmed by 2 bases and J by 3 bases, leaving 12 bases between them. The CDR3 runs 15 residues. The germline V gene encodes CDR1 KGHSH and CDR2 LQKENI. The chain's CDR3 is CASSPSGKFTDTQYF. DNA of the CDR3: TGTGCCAGCTCACCATCAGGGAAATTTACAGATACGCAGTATTTT.

The chain recombines TRBV14 with TRBJ1-2; D remains ambiguous. V was cut by 1 base and J by 8 bases, with 8 bases left in between. The CDR3 runs 12 residues. The germline CDR1 and CDR2 sequences are SGHDN and FVKESK. The CDR3 here is CASSQGIRGYTF. The CDR3 coding sequence is TGTGCCAGCAGCCAAGGGATCCGGGGCTACACCTTC.

The chain links TRBV27 to TRBJ2-7; either TRBD1 or TRBD2 may fit D (5 bases each). Trimming removed 4 bases at V and 3 bases at J, with 10 bases between. In germline, CDR1 is MNHEY, CDR2 SMNVEV (reference sequence). The CDR3 has 13 residues. CDR3 nucleotides: TGTGCCAGCAGTTCCGGGGCCTACTACGAGCAGTACTTC. This translates into CASSSGAYYEQYF.

The chain carries TRBV5-1 and TRBJ1-2, with 7 nucleotides matching TRBD1. After removal of 0 bases from V and 8 bases from J, the junction contained 19 bases not matched to a gene. The germline V gene has CDR1 SGHRS and CDR2 YFSETQ. The CDR3 extends over 18 amino acids. The CDR3 coding sequence is TGCGCCAGCAGCTTGGCGGCGTCAGGGGGGTTGTTCGTTGTGGGCTACACCTTC. Protein: CASSLAASGGLFVVGYTF.

This clone was detected a few times. The rearrangement links TRBV2 to TRBJ2-2, with D perhaps given as TRBD1 or TRBD2 (5 bases each). The V gene lost 11 bases and the J gene lost 3 bases, with 13 bases spanning the gap. CDR3 length equals 13 residues. CDR1 is SNHLY and CDR2 is FYNNEI in the germline V gene. CDR3 protein: CAPGQGYTGELFF. CDR3 DNA: TGTGCCCCGGGGCAGGGTTACACCGGGGAGCTGTTTTTT.

The chain joins TRBV7-6 to TRBJ2-1; D gene uncertain. The CDR3 is 15 amino acids. V was trimmed by 5 bases and J by 1 base, leaving 12 bases between them. Germline V CDR1 and CDR2: SGHVS, FNYEAQ. CDR3 region: CASSTLIGSYNEQFF. The CDR3 bases are TGTGCCAGCAGCACCCTTATCGGGTCCTACAATGAGCAGTTCTTC. Using reference TRBV7-6 and TRBJ2-1 for the parts outside the CDR3, the full variable domain is GAGVSQSPRYKVTKRGQDVALRCDPISGHVSLYWYRQALGQGPEFLTYFNYEAQQDKSGLPNDRFSAERPEGSISTLTIQRTEQRDSAMYRCASSTLIGSYNEQFFGPGTRLTVL.

The gene calls are TRBV7-8 and TRBJ2-1; D ambiguous. This CDR3 is 15 amino acids long. Trimming took off 1 base at V and 7 bases at J, with 14 bases between the two ends. The germline gives CDR1 SGHVS, CDR2 FQNEAQ. CDR3 in amino acids: CASSLVGNVKNEQFF. In DNA form, the CDR3 reads TGTGCCAGCAGCTTAGTGGGGAATGTAAAGAATGAGCAGTTCTTC.

The J gene is TRBJ2-3, the V gene TRBV5-4; 8 bases align to TRBD2. Per germline, CDR1 SGHNT and CDR2 YYREEE (reference sequence). Trimming took 1 base from V and 9 from J; bases not matched to a gene: 13. This CDR3 comprises 16 residues. The CDR3 DNA reads TGTGCCAGCAGCTTGCCTGGGACTAGGTTTTTGGACACGCAGTATTTT. Its translation: CASSLPGTRFLDTQYF.

This chain connects TRBV11-2 to TRBJ2-7; D call uncertain. Trimming pared 5 bases from V and 3 bases from J, leaving 8 bases between. The length of the CDR3 is 12 residues. Per the germline V gene, CDR1 is SGHAT and CDR2 is FQNNGV. CDR3 in DNA: TGTGCCAGCAGCCCGCCATTCTACGAGCAGTACTTC. Protein: CASSPPFYEQYF.

The chain recombines TRBV25-1 with TRBJ1-4; D is undetermined. Germline V CDR1 and CDR2: MGHDK, SYGVNS. This CDR3 contains 12 residues. The germline V and J ends were trimmed by 8 bases and 10 bases, with 14 bases remaining between them. CDR3 residues: CASHDFRGKLFF. Written as DNA, the CDR3 is TGTGCCAGCCACGACTTTCGGGGAAAACTGTTTTTT.

The chain recombines TRBV30 with TRBJ1-5; D might be TRBD1 (5 bases). Deletions cut 2 bases from V and 4 bases from J, with 6 bases between. Germline V gene lookup returns CDR1 GTSNPN and CDR2 SVGIG (reference sequence). CDR3 length equals 12 residues. The CDR3 region is CAWSQGNQPQHF. CDR3 DNA: TGTGCCTGGAGTCAGGGAAATCAGCCCCAGCATTTT.

This clone was observed a single time. The chain combines TRBV19 with TRBJ1-2, with no clear D. The CDR3 runs 15 residues. Germline values: CDR1 LNHDA, CDR2 SQIVND (reference sequence). V was shortened by 3 bases and J by 3 bases, with 14 bases between the two germline ends. The chain's CDR3 is CASSIGPRFDYGYTF. For the CDR3, the DNA is TGTGCCAGTAGTATTGGACCAAGGTTTGACTATGGCTACACCTTC.

This chain joins TRBV6-1 and TRBJ2-7; D gene uncertain. V gave up 5 bases and J gave up 4 bases, with 3 bases separating them. Germline V gene data show CDR1 as MNHNS and CDR2 as SASEGT. The CDR3 has 10 amino acids. The DNA of the CDR3 is TGTGCCAGCAGTCGTTACGAGCAGTACTTC. It yields the protein CASSRYEQYF.